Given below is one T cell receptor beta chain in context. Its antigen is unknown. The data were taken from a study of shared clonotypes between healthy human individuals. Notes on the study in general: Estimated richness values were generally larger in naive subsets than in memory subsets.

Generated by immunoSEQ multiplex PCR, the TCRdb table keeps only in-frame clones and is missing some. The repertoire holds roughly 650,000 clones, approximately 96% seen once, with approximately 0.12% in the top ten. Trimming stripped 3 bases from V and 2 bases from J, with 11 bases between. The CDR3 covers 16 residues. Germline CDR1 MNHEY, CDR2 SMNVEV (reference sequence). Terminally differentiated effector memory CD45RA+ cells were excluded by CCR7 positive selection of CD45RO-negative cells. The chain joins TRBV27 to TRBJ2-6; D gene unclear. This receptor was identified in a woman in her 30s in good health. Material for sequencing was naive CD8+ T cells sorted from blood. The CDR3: CASSFEVTTGANVLTF. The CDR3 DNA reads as TGTGCCAGCAGTTTTGAGGTTACAACTGGGGCCAACGTCCTGACTTTC. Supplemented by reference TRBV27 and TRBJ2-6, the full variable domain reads EAQVTQNPRYLITVTGKKLTVTCSQNMNHEYMSWYRQDPGLGLRQIYYSMNVEVTDKGDVPEGYKVSRKEKRNFPLILESPSPNQTSLYFCASSFEVTTGANVLTFGAGSRLTVL.